A selection of T cell receptor beta chains follows, all from one sample in a study of CD8 T cells in ankylosing spondylitis. TCRdb used MiXCR to reprocess the 5' RACE reads, holding one entry per CDR3 protein. The data show around 440,000 distinct CDR3 sequences, with roughly 18% seen just once and 1% held by the top ten. The sample was blood, either unsorted or a sorted T cell fraction (not recorded which). These receptors came from a male donor with ankylosing spondylitis. CDR3s leave out the opening cysteine and the closing phenylalanine or tryptophan. Size values are once, few and many counts, or a class for expanded clones, and some rows have none.

clone_size	j_call	v_call	cdr3_aa
few	TRBJ2-7	TRBV5-1	ASSFQGQSPEQY
-	TRBJ1-2	TRBV2	ASSKAYGSSYGYT
few	TRBJ2-7	TRBV7-9	ASSLAGGRYEQY
-	TRBJ1-4	TRBV5-1	ASSLQGESEKLF
many	TRBJ1-2	TRBV7-8	ASSLGPGVYGYT
many	TRBJ2-3	TRBV7-2	ASSRTFDTDTQY
few	TRBJ1-2	TRBV9	ASSVDDRSYGYT
-	TRBJ2-3	TRBV27	ASSFSLAWTGTTQY
-	TRBJ2-2	TRBV6-1	ASGRTVTGVGTGELF
few	TRBJ2-2	TRBV2	ASTQGRTTNTGELF